Included here is one T cell receptor (beta chain) sequence, with context. Its antigen is unidentified. This specimen comes from a study of cytomegalovirus exposure and HLA in healthy donors. Researchers ran the PCR with 60 Vbeta and 13 Jbeta primers. The repertoire was sequenced with immunoSEQ multiplex PCR; TCRdb's copy has only in-frame clones and lacks some. The sample has some 110,000 clones; around 80% are singletons. From germline, CDR1 is SGHTA and CDR2 FQGNSA. The CDR3 has 14 residues. With V trimmed by 5 bases and J by 7 bases, 10 bases remained unmatched. Whole-study findings and limits: TCR beta V segments were, for the most part, productive about 87% or about 30% of the time in an earlier analysis. When analyzed later, a missense DCLRE1C variant was found to be linked to TCR beta V- and J-gene trimming.

This clonotype originated in a man aged 50 to 59 in good health and CMV-seronegative. The sequenced material came from PBMCs. V is TRBV7-2 and J is TRBJ2-7; TRBD2 agrees at 8 bases. In nucleotides, the CDR3 is TGTGCCAGCAGCAGAAACGGGGGGGCTGAAGAGCAGTACTTC. Protein product: CASSRNGGAEEQYF.